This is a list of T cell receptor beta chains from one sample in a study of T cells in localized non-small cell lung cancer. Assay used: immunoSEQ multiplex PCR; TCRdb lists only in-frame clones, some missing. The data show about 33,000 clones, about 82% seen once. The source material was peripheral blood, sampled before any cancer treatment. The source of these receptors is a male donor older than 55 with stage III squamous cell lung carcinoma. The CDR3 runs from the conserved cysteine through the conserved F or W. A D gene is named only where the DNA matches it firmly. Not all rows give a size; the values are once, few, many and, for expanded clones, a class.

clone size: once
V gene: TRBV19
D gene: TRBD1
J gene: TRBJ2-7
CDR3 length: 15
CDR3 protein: CASSIARAGGYEQYF
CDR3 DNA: TGTGCCAGTAGTATTGCCCGGGCAGGGGGCTACGAGCAGTACTTC

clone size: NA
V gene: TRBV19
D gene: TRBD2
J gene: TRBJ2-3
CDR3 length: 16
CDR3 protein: CASRRSGAASTDTQYF
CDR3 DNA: TGTGCCAGTAGACGTAGCGGGGCCGCTAGCACAGATACGCAGTATTTT

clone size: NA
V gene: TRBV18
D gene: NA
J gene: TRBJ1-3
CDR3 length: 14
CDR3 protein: CASSPEDRRNTIYF
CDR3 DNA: TGTGCCAGCTCACCTGAAGATCGGAGGAACACCATATATTTT

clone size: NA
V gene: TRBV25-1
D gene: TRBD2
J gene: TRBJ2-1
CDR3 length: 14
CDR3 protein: CASTHRLAGGEQFF
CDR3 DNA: TGTGCCAGCACTCATCGACTAGCGGGGGGTGAGCAGTTCTTC

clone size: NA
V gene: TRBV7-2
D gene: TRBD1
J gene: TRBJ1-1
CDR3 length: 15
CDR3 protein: CASSPGGGGTPGAFF
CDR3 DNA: TGTGCCAGCAGCCCAGGGGGTGGTGGGACGCCGGGGGCTTTCTTT

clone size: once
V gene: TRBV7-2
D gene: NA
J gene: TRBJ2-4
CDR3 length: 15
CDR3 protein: CASSFRRGFMDIQYF
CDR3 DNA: TGTGCCAGCAGCTTCCGGAGGGGATTTATGGACATTCAGTACTTC

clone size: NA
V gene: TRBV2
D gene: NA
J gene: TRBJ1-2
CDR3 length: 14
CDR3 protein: CASSEGRDSYGYTF
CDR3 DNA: TGTGCCAGCAGTGAAGGCAGGGACTCCTATGGCTACACCTTC

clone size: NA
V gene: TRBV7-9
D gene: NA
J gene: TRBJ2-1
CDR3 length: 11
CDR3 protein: CASSPGNEQFF
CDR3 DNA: TGTGCGTCGTCTCCGGGCAATGAGCAGTTCTTC

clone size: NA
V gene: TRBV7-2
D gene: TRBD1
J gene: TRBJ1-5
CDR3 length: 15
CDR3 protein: CASSAGQGSNQPQHF
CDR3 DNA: TGTGCCAGCAGCGCGGGACAGGGGAGCAATCAGCCCCAGCATTTT

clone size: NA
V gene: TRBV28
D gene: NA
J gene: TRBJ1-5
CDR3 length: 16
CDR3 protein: CASSMFPGDSNQPQHF
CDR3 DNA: TGTGCCAGCAGTATGTTCCCGGGGGATAGCAATCAGCCCCAGCATTTT

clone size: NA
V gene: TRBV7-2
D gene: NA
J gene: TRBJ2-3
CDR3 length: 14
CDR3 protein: CASSLDSPTDTQYF
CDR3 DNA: TGTGCCAGCAGCTTAGACAGTCCCACAGATACGCAGTATTTT

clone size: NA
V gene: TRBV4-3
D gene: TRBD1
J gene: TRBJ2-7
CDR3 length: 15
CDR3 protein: CASSAQTGEHYEQYF
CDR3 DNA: TGCGCCAGCAGCGCACAAACAGGGGAACATTACGAGCAGTACTTC

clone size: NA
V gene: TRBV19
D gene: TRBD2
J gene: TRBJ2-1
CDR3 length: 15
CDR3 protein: CASSRTSGSHNEQFF
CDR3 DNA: TGTGCCAGTAGTCGGACTAGCGGGAGCCACAATGAGCAGTTCTTC

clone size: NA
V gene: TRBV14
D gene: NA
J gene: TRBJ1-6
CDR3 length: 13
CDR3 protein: CASSQDRDSPLHF
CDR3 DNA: TGTGCCAGCAGCCAAGACAGGGATTCACCCCTCCACTTT

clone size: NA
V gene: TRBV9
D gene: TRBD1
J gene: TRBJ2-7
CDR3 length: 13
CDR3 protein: CASSTIQGGEQYF
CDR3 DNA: TGTGCCAGCAGCACTATACAGGGGGGCGAGCAGTACTTC

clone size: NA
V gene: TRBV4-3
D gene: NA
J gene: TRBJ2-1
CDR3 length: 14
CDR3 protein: CASSQERGWDEQFF
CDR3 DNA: TGCGCCAGCAGCCAAGAGCGGGGTTGGGATGAGCAGTTCTTC

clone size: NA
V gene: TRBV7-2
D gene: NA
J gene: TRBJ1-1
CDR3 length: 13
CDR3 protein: CASSLYGLAEAFF
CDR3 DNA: TGTGCCAGCAGCTTATACGGCCTAGCTGAAGCTTTCTTT

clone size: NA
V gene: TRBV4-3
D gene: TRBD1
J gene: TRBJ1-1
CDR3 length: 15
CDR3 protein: CASSQVGQGPTEAFF
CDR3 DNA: TGCGCCAGCAGCCAAGTCGGACAGGGGCCCACTGAAGCTTTCTTT

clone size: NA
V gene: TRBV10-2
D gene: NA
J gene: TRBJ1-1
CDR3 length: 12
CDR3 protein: CASSEGFAEAFF
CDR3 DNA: TGCGCCAGCAGTGAGGGGTTTGCTGAAGCTTTCTTT

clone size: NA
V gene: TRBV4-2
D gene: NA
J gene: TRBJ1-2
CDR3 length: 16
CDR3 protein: CASSQESNSQTNGYTF
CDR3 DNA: TGTGCCAGCAGCCAAGAAAGTAACAGCCAAACTAATGGCTACACCTTC

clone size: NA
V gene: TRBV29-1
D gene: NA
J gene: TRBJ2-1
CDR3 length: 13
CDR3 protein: CSVVANWGNEQFF
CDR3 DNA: TGCAGCGTTGTGGCGAACTGGGGCAATGAGCAGTTCTTC

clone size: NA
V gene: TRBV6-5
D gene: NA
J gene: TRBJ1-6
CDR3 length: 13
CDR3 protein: CASSYGVGGPLHF
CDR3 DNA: TGTGCCAGCAGTTACGGGGTGGGGGGACCCCTCCACTTT

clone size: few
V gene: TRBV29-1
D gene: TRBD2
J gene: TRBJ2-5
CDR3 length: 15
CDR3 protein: CSAEAGLSSLETQYF
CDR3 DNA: TGCAGCGCTGAAGCGGGGCTCAGTTCCCTCGAGACCCAGTACTTC

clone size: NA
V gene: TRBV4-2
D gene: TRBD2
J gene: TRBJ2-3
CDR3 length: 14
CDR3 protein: CASSFGGDKDTQYF
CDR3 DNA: TGTGCCAGCAGCTTTGGGGGGGATAAAGATACGCAGTATTTT

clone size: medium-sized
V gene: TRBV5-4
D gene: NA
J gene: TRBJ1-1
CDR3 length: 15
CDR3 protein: CASSHIFTGRGEAFF
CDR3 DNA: TGTGCCAGCAGCCATATATTTACAGGGCGGGGTGAAGCTTTCTTT

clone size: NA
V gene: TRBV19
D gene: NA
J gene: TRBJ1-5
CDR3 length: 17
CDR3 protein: CASSIVLRAVPDQPQHF
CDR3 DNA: TGTGCCAGTAGTATAGTTTTGCGGGCCGTTCCAGATCAGCCCCAGCATTTT

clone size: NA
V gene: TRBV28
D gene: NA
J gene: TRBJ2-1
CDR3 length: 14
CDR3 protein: CASSLRTEYNEQFF
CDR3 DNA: TGTGCCAGCAGTTTAAGGACAGAGTACAATGAGCAGTTCTTC

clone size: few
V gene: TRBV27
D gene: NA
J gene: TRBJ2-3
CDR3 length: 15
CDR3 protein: CASSLSSRWSDTQYF
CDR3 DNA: TGTGCCAGCAGTTTAAGCTCTAGGTGGTCGGATACGCAGTATTTT

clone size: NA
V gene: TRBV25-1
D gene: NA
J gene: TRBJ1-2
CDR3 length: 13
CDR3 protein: CASSDPGRGGYTF
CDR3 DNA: TGTGCCAGCAGTGACCCTGGTAGAGGGGGCTACACCTTC

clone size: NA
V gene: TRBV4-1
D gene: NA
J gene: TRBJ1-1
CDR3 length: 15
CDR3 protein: CASSQDTDVNTEAFF
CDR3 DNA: TGCGCCAGCAGCCAAGATACGGATGTGAACACTGAAGCTTTCTTT

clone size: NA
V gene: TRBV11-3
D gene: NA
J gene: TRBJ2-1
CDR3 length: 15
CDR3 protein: CASSLGPGPYNEQFF
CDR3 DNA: TGTGCCAGCAGCTTGGGCCCAGGCCCCTACAATGAGCAGTTCTTC

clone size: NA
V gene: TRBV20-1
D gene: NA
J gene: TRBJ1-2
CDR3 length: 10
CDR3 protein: CSAWVYGYTF
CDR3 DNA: TGCAGTGCGTGGGTCTATGGCTACACCTTC

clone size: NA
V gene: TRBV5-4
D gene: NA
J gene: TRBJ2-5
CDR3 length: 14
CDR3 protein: CASSQEIGVQTQYF
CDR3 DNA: TGTGCCAGCAGCCAAGAGATAGGGGTGCAGACCCAGTACTTC

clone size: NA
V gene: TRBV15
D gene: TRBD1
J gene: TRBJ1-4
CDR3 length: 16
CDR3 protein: CATSRDRGQGREKLFF
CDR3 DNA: TGTGCCACCAGCAGAGATCGGGGACAGGGTCGGGAAAAACTGTTTTTT

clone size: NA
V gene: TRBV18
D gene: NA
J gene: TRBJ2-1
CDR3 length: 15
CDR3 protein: CASSPGKSSYNEQFF
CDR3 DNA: TGTGCCAGCTCACCGGGTAAGAGCTCCTACAATGAGCAGTTCTTC

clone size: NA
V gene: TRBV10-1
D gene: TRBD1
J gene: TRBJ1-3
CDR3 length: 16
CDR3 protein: CASRHKGGASGNTIYF
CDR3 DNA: TGCGCCAGCAGACACAAAGGGGGCGCCTCTGGAAACACCATATATTTT

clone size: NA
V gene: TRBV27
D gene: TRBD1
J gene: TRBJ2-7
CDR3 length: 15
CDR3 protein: CASSKTGGASYEQYF
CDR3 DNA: TGTGCCAGCAGCAAGACAGGGGGCGCGTCCTACGAGCAGTACTTC

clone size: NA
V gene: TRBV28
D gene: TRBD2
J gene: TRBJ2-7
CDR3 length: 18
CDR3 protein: CASSPPRTSGRVSYEQYF
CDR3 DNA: TGTGCCAGCAGTCCCCCCCGGACTAGCGGGAGGGTCTCCTACGAGCAGTACTTC

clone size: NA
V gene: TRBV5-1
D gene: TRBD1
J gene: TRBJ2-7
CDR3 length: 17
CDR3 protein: CASSLAPGQVSSYEQYF
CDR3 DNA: TGCGCCAGCAGCTTGGCCCCCGGACAGGTGAGCTCCTACGAGCAGTACTTC

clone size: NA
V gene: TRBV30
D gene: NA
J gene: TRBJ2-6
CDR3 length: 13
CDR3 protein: CAWTISGANVLTF
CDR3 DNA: TGTGCCTGGACCATCTCTGGGGCCAACGTCCTGACTTTC